This passage covers 8 T cell receptor beta chains from one sample sequenced in a study of blood T cells in healthy people across ages. Primers used in a second PCR of about 7 to 12 cycles were a sample-barcoded 5' primer and a J-beta primer mix. TCRdb reanalysed the 5' RACE reads using MiXCR and keeps one entry per CDR3 protein. The repertoire includes approximately 1.5 million distinct CDR3 sequences, around 36% of them detected once, and about 11% sits in the top ten. Sequencing was performed on blood. The receptor source for this set is a woman aged 25 to 45 in good health.

The table lists this clonotype with a few counts. CDR3 in amino acids: CASRPGQGKLDTQYF. CDR3 DNA sequence: TGTGCCAGCAGACCGGGACAGGGAAAATTAGATACGCAGTATTTT. The genes are TRBV6-6 and TRBJ2-3, with 9 nucleotides matching TRBD1. This CDR3 region has 15 residues. The junction had 9 bases not matched to a gene; V was cut back by 6 bases and J by 5 bases. The germline V gene encodes CDR1 MNHNY and CDR2 SVGAGI (reference sequence).

This clonotype has at least ten counts. V gene TRBV24-1 combines with J gene TRBJ2-3, with D perhaps TRBD2 (5 bases). Germline V gene sequence: CDR1 KGHDR, CDR2 SFDVKD. Trimming shortened V by 3 bases and J by 3 bases, and 12 bases separated the two germline ends. The CDR3 sequence is 15 residues long. For the CDR3, the DNA is TGTGCCACCAGTGATCATCTTCGGAGGACAGATACGCAGTATTTT. Translated, it gives CATSDHLRRTDTQYF.

This clonotype was found a few times. The chain recombines TRBV4-2 with TRBJ2-1; TRBD2 matches at 7 bases. The CDR3 has 16 residues. Looked up from germline, CDR1 is LGHNA and CDR2 is YNFKEQ. Unmatched junction bases numbered 3, after V lost 1 base and J lost 0 bases. The CDR3 here is CASSQGRERSYNEQFF. DNA of the CDR3: TGTGCCAGCAGCCAAGGGCGGGAGCGCTCCTACAATGAGCAGTTCTTC.

Comments on this clonotype: This sequence may be a read error, since a much larger clone differs from it by one base. The chain combines TRBV12-3 or TRBV12-4 with TRBJ2-7; TRBD1 is a possible D gene (6 bases). This CDR3 comprises 15 residues. Here the CDR3 DNA reads TGTGCCGGCAGGCAAAATACAGGGATTTTCGGCGAGCAGTACTTC. Translating gives CAGRQNTGIFGEQYF.

The chain joins TRBV9 to TRBJ2-7, with 7 bases that match TRBD2. This CDR3 is 15 amino acids long. Per germline, CDR1 SGDLS and CDR2 YYNGEE. Germline trimming cut 2 bases from V and 4 bases from J; bases unmatched to any gene: 9. CDR3 coding DNA: TGTGCCAGCAGCGTTGGTCTAGCGGAGTCGTACGAGCAGTACTTC. Translated, it gives CASSVGLAESYEQYF. Full variable domain (rest looked up from reference TRBV9 and TRBJ2-7): DSGVTQTPKHLITATGQRVTLRCSPRSGDLSVYWYQQSLDQGLQFLIQYYNGEERAKGNILERFSAQQFPDLHSELNLSSLELGDSALYFCASSVGLAESYEQYFGPGTRLTVT.

This clonotype appeared a few times. V gene TRBV27 combines with J gene TRBJ2-7, with no clear D. V was trimmed by 5 bases and J by 2 bases, leaving 10 bases between them. The CDR3 has 13 amino acids. Germline loops: CDR1 MNHEY, CDR2 SMNVEV (reference sequence). The chain's CDR3 is CASSPPTPYEQYF. Here the CDR3 DNA reads TGTGCCAGCAGTCCTCCAACGCCCTACGAGCAGTACTTC.

V usage is TRBV25-1 and J usage is TRBJ1-5; 8 bases are a match to TRBD1. The CDR3 is 17 amino acids. Germline loops: CDR1 MGHDK, CDR2 SYGVNS. The junction had 18 bases not matched to a gene; V was cut back by 7 bases and J by 7 bases. The CDR3 here is CASIEPSRTGQRQPQHF. CDR3 DNA: TGTGCCAGCATCGAACCGTCTAGGACAGGGCAGAGGCAGCCCCAGCATTTT.

The chain couples TRBV20-1 to TRBJ2-1; D call uncertain. CDR1 is DFQATT, CDR2 SNEGSKA, per germline (reference sequence). V lost 3 bases and J lost 8, with 14 bases in between. This CDR3 is built from 13 residues. The CDR3 is CSASPPVSDEQFF. In nucleotides, the CDR3 is TGCAGTGCTAGTCCGCCGGTGAGCGATGAGCAGTTCTTC.